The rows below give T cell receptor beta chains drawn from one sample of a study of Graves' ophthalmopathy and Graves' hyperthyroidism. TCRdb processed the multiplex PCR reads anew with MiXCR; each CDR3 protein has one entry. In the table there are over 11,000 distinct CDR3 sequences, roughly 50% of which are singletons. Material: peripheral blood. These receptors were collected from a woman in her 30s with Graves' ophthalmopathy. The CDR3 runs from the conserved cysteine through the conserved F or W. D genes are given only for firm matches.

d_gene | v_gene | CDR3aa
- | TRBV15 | CATSRDWYRDLSSYNEQFF
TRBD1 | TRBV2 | CASSEGQVNTGELFF
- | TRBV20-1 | CSANSMDSIYNEQFF
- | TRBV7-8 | CASSSRGPLAEQFF
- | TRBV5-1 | CASSLPSAGNEQFF
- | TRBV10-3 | CASRDSQETQYF
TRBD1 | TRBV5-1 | CASSLQGMRGRFNGYTF
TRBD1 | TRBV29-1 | CSVEGDRVSDEQYF
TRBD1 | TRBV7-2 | CASSLRQGNTGELFF
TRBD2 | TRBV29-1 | CSVRTGGSYEQYF
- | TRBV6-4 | CASKGPNEKLFF
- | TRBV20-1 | CSASQWSGYTF
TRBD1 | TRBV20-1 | CSAMPGQADGKLFF
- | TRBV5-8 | CASSFTGSSYEQYF
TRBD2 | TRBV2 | CASRAAGGDTGELFF
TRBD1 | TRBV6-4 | CASSDSGQGHGELFF
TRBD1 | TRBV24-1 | CATKDPGGEQYF
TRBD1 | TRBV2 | CASRQGQGRRNTQYF
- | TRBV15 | CATSTGQSRGYEQYF
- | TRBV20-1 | CSASKTPYNEQFF
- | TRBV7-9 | CASSPPGGSEPQHF
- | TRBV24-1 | CASSDLSGSNTGELFF
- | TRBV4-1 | CASSLLRGTEQFF
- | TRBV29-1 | CSVERGSYEQYF
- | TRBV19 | CAISGRTYTEAFF
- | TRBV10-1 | CASRTTSSGELFF
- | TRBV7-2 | CASSFARNEQFF
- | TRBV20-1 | CSASYPSRGANEQFF
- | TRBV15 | CATSRRAVETQYF
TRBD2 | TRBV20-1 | CSARDRDYPSYEQYF
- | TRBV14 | CASSQDWVGPYNEQFF
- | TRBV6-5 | CASRTGSSGANVLTF
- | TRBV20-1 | CSARSGGIHEQYF
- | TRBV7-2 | CASSLSSSSYNEQFF
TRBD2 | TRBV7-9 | CASSGVGSGALTSTDTQYF
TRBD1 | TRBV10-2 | CASDSEGDRGHRNTEAFF
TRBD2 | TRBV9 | CASSGSTSGSYEQYF
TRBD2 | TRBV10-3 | CAISESGLAGDTGELFF
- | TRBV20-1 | CSARVLGDHYGYTF
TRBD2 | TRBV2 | CASSGFAGVIGTDTQYF
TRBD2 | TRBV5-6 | CASSPGRSYEQYF
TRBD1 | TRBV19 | CASSVAGGYGYTF
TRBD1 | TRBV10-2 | CASSESSSVVGGYAF
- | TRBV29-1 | CSVLDGITYEQYF
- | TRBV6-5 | CASSYSPVTRGYTF